This T cell receptor (beta chain) derives from a study of blood T cell repertoires in COVID-19. Study summary: COVID-19 samples, acute and convalescent, were from the United States, Italy and Spain. T cells, B-cell-depleted T cells, or PBMCs supplied cDNA or gDNA.

In the original analysis: Nucleated cell counts were estimated from reference gene primer amplification. Profiling relied on immunoSEQ multiplex PCR, and the TCRdb table lists in-frame clones only, not all of them. That table supplies the V and J calls and clone size; D and trimming were determined from the DNA. The sample consists of some 56,000 clones, about 73% of them appearing once. With 5 bases clipped from V and 7 bases from J, the junction kept 5 bases outside the gene matches. CDR1 and CDR2 from the germline V gene are MDHEN and SYDVKM. The CDR3 length is 14 residues. The J gene is TRBJ1-5, the V gene TRBV28, with 10 bases that match TRBD1. Sequenced: peripheral blood. The origin of this receptor is a woman aged 45-59 years with active or convalescent COVID-19. The CDR3: CASSAGTGAQPQHF. DNA for the CDR3: TGTGCCAGCAGTGCCGGGACAGGGGCCCAGCCCCAGCATTTT.